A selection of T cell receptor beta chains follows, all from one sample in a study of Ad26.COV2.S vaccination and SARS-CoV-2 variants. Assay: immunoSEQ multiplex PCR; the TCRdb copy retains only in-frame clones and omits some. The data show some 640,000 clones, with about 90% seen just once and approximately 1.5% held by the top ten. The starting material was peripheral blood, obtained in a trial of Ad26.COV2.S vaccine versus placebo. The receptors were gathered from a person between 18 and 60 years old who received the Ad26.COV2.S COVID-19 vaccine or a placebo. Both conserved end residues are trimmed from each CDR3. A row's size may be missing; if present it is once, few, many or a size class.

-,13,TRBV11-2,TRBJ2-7,ASSLETGGPYEQY
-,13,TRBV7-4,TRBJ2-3,ASSRDCSSTDTQY
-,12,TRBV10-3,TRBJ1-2,AISERSLLYGYT
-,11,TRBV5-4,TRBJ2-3,ASSPGFTDTQY
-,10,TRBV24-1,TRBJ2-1,ATRDSYNEQF
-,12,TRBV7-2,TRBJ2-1,ASSRAQAGNEQF
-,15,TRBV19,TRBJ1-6,ASSIWLEETTNSPLH
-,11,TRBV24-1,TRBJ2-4,ATSAPGENIQY
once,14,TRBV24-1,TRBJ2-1,ATSDWGQGIYNEQF
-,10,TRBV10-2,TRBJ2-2,ASRKNTGELF
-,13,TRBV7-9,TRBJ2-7,ASSYAGRFAYEQY
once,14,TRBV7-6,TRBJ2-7,ASSLAVKRRRGEQY
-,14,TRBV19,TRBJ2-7,ASSIDQGTASYEQY
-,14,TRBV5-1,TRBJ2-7,ASSPQDPGNGYEQY
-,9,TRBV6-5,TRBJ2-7,ASSHRREQY
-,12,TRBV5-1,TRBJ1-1,ASSNWGGNTEAF